The clone carrying this TCR beta chain was counted between two and nine times. MiXCR was run by TCRdb on the RT-PCR reads, yielding one entry per CDR3 protein. In the table there are approximately 720,000 distinct CDR3 sequences, 12% to 15% of which are singletons. This CDR3 comprises 15 residues. The ends lost 5 bases at V and 5 bases at J; junction bases unmatched: 9. Germline assignment: CDR1 SGHTA and CDR2 FQGNSA. Sequencing input: memory CD4+ T cells from blood. The V gene is TRBV7-2, the J gene TRBJ2-1; 7 nucleotides align to TRBD2. The TCR sequence derives from a female donor in good health, serving as a healthy control. CDR3 residues: CASSPRLAMNNEQFF. Written as DNA, the CDR3 is TGTGCCAGCAGCCCGCGACTAGCCATGAACAATGAGCAGTTCTTC.